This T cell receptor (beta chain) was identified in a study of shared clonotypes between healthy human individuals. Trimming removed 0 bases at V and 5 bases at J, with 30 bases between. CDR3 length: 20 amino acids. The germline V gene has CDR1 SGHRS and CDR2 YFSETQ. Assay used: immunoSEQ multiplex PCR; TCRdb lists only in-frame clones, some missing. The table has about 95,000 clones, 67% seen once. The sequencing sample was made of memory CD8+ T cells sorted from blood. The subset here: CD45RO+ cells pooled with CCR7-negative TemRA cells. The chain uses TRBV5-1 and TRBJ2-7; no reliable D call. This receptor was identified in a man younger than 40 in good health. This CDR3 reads CASSLGWGNLRERESHEQYF. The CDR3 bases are TGCGCCAGCAGCTTGGGTTGGGGTAATCTTAGGGAAAGGGAATCCCACGAGCAGTACTTC.